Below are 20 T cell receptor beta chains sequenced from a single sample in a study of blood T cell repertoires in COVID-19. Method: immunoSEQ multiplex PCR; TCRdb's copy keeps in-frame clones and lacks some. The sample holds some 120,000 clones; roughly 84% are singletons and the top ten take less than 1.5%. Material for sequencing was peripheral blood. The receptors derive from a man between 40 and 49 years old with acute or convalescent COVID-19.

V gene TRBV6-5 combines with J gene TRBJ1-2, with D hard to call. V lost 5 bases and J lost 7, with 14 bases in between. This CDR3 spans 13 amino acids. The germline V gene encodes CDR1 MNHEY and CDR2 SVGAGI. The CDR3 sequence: CASSNYEGSGYTF. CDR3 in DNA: TGTGCCAGCAGTAACTATGAGGGATCTGGCTACACCTTC.

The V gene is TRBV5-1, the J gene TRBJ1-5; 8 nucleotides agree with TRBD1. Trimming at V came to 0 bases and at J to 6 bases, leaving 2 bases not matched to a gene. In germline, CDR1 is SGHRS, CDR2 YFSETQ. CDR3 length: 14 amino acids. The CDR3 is CASSLGGQGQPQHF. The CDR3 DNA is TGCGCCAGCAGCTTGGGAGGACAGGGTCAGCCCCAGCATTTT.

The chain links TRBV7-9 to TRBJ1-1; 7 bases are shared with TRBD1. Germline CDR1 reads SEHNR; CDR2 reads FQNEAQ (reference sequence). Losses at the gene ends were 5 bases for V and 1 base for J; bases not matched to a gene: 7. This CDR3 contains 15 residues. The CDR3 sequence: CASSPRQGGNTEAFF. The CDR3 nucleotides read TGTGCCAGCAGCCCACGACAGGGTGGGAACACTGAAGCTTTCTTT.

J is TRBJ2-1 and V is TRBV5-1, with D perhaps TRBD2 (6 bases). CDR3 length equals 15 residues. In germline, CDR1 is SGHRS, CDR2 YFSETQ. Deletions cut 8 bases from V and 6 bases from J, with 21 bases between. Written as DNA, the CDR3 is TGCGCCAGTAACTTCGGGTGGGGGGTCGGCAATGAGCAGTTCTTC. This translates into CASNFGWGVGNEQFF. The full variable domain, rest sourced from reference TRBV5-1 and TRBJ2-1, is KAGVTQTPRYLIKTRGQQVTLSCSPISGHRSVSWYQQTPGQGLQFLFEYFSETQRNKGNFPGRFSGRQFSNSRSEMNVSTLELGDSALYLCASNFGWGVGNEQFFGPGTRLTVL.

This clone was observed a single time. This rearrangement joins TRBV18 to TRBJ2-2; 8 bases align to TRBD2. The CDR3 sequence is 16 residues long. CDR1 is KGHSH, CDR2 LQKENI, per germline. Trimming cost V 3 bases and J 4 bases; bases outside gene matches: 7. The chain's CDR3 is CASSPPGGAITGELFF. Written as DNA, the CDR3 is TGTGCCAGCTCACCCCCGGGGGGGGCCATCACCGGGGAGCTGTTTTTT.

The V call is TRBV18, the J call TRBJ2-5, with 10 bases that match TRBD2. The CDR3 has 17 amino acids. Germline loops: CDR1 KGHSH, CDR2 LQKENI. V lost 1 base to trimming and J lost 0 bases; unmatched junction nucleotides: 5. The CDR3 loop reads CASSPRTSGAYQETQYF. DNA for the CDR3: TGTGCCAGCTCACCACGCACTAGCGGGGCGTACCAAGAGACCCAGTACTTC.

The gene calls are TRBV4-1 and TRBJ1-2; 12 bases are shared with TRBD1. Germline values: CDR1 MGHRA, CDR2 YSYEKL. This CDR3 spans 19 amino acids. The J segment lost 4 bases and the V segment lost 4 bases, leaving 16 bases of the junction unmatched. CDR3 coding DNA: TGCGCCAGCAGCCCCTGGGGGGGACAGGGGGCGAAACTAGGCTATGGCTACACCTTC. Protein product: CASSPWGGQGAKLGYGYTF.

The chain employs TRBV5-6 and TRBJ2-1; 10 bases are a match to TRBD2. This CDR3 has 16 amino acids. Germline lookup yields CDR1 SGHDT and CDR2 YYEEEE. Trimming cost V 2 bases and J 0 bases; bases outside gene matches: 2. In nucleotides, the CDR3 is TGTGCCAGCAGCTTTAGCGGGAGGCCCTCCTACAATGAGCAGTTCTTC. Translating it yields CASSFSGRPSYNEQFF. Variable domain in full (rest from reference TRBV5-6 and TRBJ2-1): DAGVTQSPTHLIKTRGQQVTLRCSPKSGHDTVSWYQQALGQGPQFIFQYYEEEERQRGNFPDRFSGHQFPNYSSELNVNALLLGDSALYLCASSFSGRPSYNEQFFGPGTRLTVL.

Here the CDR3 reads CSVEVKQSYEQYF. The CDR3 DNA is TGCAGCGTTGAAGTAAAACAGTCCTACGAGCAGTACTTC. The chain is built from TRBV29-1 and TRBJ2-7; D not resolved. V lost 1 base to trimming and J lost 1 base, with 8 bases between them. Germline V gives CDR1 SQVTM, CDR2 ANQGSEA. The CDR3 extends over 13 amino acids.

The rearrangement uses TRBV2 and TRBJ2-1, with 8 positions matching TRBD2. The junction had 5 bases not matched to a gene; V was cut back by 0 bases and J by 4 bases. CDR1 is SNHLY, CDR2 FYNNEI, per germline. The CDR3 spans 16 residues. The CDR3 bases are TGTGCCAGCAGTGAAGCGGAGGGACTAGTTTACAATGAGCAGTTCTTC. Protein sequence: CASSEAEGLVYNEQFF.

The CDR3, as DNA: TGTGCCAGCAGTGAAGGGTCGGGTTCAACTAATGAAAAACTGTTTTTT. Its translation: CASSEGSGSTNEKLFF. The chain combines TRBV6-1 with TRBJ1-4; D call uncertain. With 1 base removed from V and 0 bases from J, the gap between germline ends came to 9 bases. The CDR3 spans 16 residues. Per germline, CDR1 MNHNS and CDR2 SASEGT.

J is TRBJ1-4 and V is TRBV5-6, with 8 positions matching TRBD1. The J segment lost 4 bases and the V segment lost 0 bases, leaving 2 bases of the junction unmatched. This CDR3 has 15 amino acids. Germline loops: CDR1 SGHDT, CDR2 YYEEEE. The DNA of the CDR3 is TGTGCCAGCAGCTTGGGACAGGGGATTAATGAAAAACTGTTTTTT. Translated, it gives CASSLGQGINEKLFF.

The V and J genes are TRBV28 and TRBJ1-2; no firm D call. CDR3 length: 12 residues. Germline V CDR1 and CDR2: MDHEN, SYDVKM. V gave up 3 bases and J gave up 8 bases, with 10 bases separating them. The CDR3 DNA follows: TGTGCCAGCAGTTTGGTCGGGAAGGGCTACACCTTC. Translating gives CASSLVGKGYTF.

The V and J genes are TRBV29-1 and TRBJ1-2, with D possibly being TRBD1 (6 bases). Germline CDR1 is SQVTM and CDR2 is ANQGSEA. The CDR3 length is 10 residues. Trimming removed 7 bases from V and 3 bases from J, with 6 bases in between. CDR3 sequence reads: CSAGDYGYTF. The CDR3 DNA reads TGCAGCGCAGGGGACTATGGCTACACCTTC.

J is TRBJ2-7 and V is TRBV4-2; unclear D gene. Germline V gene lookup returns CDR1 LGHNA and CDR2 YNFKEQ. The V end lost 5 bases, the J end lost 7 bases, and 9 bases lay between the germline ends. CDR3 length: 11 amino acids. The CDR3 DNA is TGTGCCAGCAGCAGTGTGGAGGAGCAGTACTTC. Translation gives CASSSVEEQYF.

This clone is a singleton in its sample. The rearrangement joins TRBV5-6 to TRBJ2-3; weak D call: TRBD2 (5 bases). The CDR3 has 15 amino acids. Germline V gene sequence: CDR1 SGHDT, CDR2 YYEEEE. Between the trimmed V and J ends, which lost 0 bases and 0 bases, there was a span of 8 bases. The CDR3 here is CASSLGSVSTDTQYF. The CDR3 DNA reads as TGTGCCAGCAGCTTGGGTAGCGTGAGCACAGATACGCAGTATTTT.

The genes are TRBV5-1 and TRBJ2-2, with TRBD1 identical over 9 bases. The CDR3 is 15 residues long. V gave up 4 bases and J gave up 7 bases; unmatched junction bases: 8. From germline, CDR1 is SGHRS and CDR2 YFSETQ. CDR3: CASSRGTGWIGELFF. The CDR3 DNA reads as TGCGCCAGCAGCCGCGGGACAGGGTGGATCGGGGAGCTGTTTTTT.

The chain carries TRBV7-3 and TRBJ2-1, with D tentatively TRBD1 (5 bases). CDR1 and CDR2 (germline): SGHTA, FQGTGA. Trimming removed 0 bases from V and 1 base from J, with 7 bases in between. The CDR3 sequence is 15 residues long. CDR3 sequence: CASSLTGASYNEQFF. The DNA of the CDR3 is TGTGCCAGCAGCTTAACTGGGGCTTCCTACAATGAGCAGTTCTTC.

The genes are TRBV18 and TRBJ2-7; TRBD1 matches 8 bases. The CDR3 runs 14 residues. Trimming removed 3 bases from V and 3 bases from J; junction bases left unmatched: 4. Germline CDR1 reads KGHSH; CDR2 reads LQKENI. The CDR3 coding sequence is TGTGCCAGCTCACCCGGGACAGGATACTACGAGCAGTACTTC. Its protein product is CASSPGTGYYEQYF. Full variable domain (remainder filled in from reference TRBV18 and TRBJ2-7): NAGVMQNPRHLVRRRGQEARLRCSPMKGHSHVYWYRQLPEEGLKFMVYLQKENIIDESGMPKERFSAEFPKEGPSILRIQQVVRGDSAAYFCASSPGTGYYEQYFGPGTRLTVT.

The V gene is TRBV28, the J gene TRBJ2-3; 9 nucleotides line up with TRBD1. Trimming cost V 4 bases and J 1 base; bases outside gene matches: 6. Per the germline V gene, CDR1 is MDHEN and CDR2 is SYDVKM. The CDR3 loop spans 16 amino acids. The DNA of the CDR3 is TGTGCCAGCAGTTCACAGGGGGCGGCTGGCACAGATACGCAGTATTTT. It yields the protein CASSSQGAAGTDTQYF.